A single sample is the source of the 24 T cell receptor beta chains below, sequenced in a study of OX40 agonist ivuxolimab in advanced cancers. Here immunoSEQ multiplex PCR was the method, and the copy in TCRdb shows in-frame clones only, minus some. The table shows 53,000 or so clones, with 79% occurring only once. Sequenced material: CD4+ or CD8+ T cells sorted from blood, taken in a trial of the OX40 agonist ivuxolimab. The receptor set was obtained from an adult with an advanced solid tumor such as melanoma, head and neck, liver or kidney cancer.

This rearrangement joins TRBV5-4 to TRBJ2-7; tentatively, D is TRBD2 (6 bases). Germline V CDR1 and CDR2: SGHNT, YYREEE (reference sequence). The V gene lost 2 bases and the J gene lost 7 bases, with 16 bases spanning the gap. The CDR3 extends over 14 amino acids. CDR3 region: CASSFKRLEKEQYF. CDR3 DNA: TGTGCCAGCAGCTTCAAGAGACTAGAAAAAGAGCAGTACTTC.

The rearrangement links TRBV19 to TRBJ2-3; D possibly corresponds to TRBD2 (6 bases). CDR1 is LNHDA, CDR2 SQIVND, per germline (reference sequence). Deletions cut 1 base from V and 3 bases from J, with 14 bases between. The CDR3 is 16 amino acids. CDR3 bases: TGTGCCAGTAGTATAGGGGCGGGGACCCCGACAGATACGCAGTATTTT. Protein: CASSIGAGTPTDTQYF.

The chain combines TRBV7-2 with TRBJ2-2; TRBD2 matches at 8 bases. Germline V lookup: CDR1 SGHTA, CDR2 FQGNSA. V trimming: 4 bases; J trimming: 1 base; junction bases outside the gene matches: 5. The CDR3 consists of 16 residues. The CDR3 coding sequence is TGTGCCAGCAGCTCGGGTAGCGGGGTGAACACCGGGGAGCTGTTTTTT. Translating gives CASSSGSGVNTGELFF. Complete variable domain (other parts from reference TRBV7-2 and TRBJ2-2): GAGVSQSPSNKVTEKGKDVELRCDPISGHTALYWYRQSLGQGLEFLIYFQGNSAPDKSGLPSDRFSAERTGGSVSTLTIQRTQQEDSAVYLCASSSGSGVNTGELFFGEGSRLTVL.

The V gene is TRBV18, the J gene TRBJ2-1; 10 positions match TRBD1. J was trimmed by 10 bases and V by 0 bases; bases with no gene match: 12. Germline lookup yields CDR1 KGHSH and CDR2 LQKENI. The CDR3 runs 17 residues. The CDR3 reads CASSPPRTGGSDLEQFF. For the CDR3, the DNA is TGTGCCAGCTCACCACCCCGGACAGGGGGGTCGGATCTAGAGCAGTTCTTC.

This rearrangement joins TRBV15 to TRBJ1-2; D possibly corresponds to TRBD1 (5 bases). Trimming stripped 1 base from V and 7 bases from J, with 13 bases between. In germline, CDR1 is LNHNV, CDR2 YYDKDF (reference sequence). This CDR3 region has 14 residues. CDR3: CATSRVGRGTGYTF. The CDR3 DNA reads TGTGCCACCAGCAGAGTCGGAAGGGGCACTGGCTACACCTTC.

CDR3 sequence: CASTSSPVETQYF. The CDR3, as DNA: TGTGCCAGCACCTCGTCACCGGTCGAGACCCAGTACTTC. The chain is built from TRBV2 and TRBJ2-5; D is ambiguous. This CDR3 has 13 residues. CDR1 is SNHLY and CDR2 is FYNNEI in the germline V gene. Trimming stripped 7 bases from V and 5 bases from J, with 14 bases between.

CDR3: CASSLWAGNIGTQYF. For the CDR3, the DNA is TGTGCCAGCAGTTTATGGGCAGGGAATATAGGTACGCAGTATTTT. The V gene is TRBV28, the J gene TRBJ2-3; weak D call: TRBD1 (5 bases). The CDR3 extends over 15 amino acids. Germline V CDR1 and CDR2: MDHEN, SYDVKM. With 0 bases removed from V and 8 bases from J, the gap between germline ends came to 15 bases.

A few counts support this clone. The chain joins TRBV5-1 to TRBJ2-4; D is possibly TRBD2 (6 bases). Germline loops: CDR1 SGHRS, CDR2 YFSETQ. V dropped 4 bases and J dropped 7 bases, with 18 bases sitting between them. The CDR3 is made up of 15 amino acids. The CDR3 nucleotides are TGCGCCAGCAGCGGGGGACTTTCAAGCTACAACATTCAGTACTTC. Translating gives CASSGGLSSYNIQYF.

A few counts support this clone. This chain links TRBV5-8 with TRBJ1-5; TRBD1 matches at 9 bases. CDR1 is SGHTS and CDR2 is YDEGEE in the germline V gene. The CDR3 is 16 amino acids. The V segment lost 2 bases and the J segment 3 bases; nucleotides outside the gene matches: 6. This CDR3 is CASSFGTGLSNQPQHF. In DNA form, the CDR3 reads TGTGCCAGCAGCTTCGGGACAGGGTTATCCAATCAGCCCCAGCATTTT.

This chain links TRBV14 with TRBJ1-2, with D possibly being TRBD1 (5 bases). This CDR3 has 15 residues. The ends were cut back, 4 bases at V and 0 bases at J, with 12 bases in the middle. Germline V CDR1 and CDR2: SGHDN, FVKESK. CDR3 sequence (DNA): TGTGCCAGCAGCCGAACCGGGGGATCTAACTATGGCTACACCTTC. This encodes CASSRTGGSNYGYTF.

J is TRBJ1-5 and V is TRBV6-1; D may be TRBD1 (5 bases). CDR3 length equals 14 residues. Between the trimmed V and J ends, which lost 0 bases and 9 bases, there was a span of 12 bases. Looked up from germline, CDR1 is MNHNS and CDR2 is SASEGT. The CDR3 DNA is TGTGCCAGCAGTGAAGCTAGGGGCTCTCGGCCCCAGCATTTT. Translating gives CASSEARGSRPQHF.

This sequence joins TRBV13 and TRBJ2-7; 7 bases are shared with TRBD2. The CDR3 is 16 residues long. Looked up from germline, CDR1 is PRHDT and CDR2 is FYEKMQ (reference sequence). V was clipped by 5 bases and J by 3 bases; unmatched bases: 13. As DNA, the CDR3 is TGTGCCAGCAGCGGCGGAGTCGGGGGAGGGTTCTACGAGCAGTACTTC. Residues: CASSGGVGGGFYEQYF.

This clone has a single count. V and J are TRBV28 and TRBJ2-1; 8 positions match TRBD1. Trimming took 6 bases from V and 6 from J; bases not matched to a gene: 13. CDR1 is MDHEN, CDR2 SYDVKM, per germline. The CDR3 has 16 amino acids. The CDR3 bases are TGTGCCAGCAGCTGGGACCAGGGGGCGTTAGGCAATGAGCAGTTCTTC. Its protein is CASSWDQGALGNEQFF.

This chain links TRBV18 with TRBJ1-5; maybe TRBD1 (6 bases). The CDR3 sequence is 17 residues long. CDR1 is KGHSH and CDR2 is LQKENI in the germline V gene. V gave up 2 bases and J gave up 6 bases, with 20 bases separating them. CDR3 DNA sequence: TGTGCCAGCTCACCAACGGACAGAAGGGGGGTCGGTCAGCCCCAGCATTTT. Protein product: CASSPTDRRGVGQPQHF. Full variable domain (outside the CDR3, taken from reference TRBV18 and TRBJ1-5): NAGVMQNPRHLVRRRGQEARLRCSPMKGHSHVYWYRQLPEEGLKFMVYLQKENIIDESGMPKERFSAEFPKEGPSILRIQQVVRGDSAAYFCASSPTDRRGVGQPQHFGDGTRLSIL.

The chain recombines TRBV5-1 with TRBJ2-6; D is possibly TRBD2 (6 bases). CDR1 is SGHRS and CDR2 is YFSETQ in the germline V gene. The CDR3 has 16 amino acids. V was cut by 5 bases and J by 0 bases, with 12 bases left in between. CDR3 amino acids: CASSRDFSSGANVLTF. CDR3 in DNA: TGCGCCAGCAGTAGGGACTTTAGCTCTGGGGCCAACGTCCTGACTTTC.

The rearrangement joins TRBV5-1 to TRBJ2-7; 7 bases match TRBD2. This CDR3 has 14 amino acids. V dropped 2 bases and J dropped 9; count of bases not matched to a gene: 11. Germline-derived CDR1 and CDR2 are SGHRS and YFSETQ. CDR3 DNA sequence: TGCGCCAGCAGCTTACAGGACGGGAGGACGGGGCAGTACTTC. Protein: CASSLQDGRTGQYF.

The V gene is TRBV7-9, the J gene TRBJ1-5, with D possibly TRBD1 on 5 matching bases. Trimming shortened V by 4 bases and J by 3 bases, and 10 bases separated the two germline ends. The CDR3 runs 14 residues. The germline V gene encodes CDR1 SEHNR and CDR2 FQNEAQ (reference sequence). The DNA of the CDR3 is TGTGCCAGCAGCTCCCAGGGTGCCAATCAGCCCCAGCATTTT. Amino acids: CASSSQGANQPQHF.

The CDR3, as DNA: TGTGCCAGCAGCATGCTGACTAGCGGGGCAGATACGCAGTATTTT. Its translation: CASSMLTSGADTQYF. The chain employs TRBV7-2 and TRBJ2-3, with 11 positions matching TRBD2. Germline V gene lookup returns CDR1 SGHTA and CDR2 FQGNSA. The CDR3 runs 15 residues. Trimming took 5 bases from V and 4 from J; bases not matched to a gene: 5. The variable domain in full, completed from reference TRBV7-2 and TRBJ2-3, reads GAGVSQSPSNKVTEKGKDVELRCDPISGHTALYWYRQSLGQGLEFLIYFQGNSAPDKSGLPSDRFSAERTGGSVSTLTIQRTQQEDSAVYLCASSMLTSGADTQYFGPGTRLTVL.

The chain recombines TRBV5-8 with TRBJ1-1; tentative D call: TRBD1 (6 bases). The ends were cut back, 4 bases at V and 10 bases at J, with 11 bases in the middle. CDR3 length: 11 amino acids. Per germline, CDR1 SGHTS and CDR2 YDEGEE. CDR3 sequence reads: CASSQGQRAFF. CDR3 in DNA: TGTGCCAGCAGCCAAGGACAGAGAGCTTTCTTT.

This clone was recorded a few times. CDR3 nucleotides: TGTGCCAGCAGCGTAGGTCTGGGCCCGAGCTCTGGAAACACCATATATTTT. Translation gives CASSVGLGPSSGNTIYF. The chain has TRBV9 and TRBJ1-3; no definite D call. V lost 0 bases and J 0 bases, leaving 13 bases between the germline ends. The CDR3 covers 17 residues. The germline gives CDR1 SGDLS, CDR2 YYNGEE. Drawing the rest from reference TRBV9 and TRBJ1-3, the complete variable domain is DSGVTQTPKHLITATGQRVTLRCSPRSGDLSVYWYQQSLDQGLQFLIQYYNGEERAKGNILERFSAQQFPDLHSELNLSSLELGDSALYFCASSVGLGPSSGNTIYFGEGSWLTVV.

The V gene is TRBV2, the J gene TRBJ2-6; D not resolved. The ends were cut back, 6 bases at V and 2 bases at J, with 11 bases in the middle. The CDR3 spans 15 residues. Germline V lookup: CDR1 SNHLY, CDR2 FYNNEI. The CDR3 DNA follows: TGTGCCAGCAGAGCAACAGTAACTGGGGCCAACGTCCTGACTTTC. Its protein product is CASRATVTGANVLTF.

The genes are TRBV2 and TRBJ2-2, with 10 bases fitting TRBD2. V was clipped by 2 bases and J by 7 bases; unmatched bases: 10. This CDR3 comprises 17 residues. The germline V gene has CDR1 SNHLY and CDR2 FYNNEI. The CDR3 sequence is CASSEYLAGEVGGELFF. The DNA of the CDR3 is TGTGCCAGCAGTGAATACCTAGCGGGAGAGGTTGGCGGGGAGCTGTTTTTT.

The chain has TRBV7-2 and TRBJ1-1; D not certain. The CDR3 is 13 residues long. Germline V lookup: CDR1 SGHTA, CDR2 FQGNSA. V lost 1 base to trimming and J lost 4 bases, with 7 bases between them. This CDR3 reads CASSLGPPTEAFF. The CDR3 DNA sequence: TGTGCCAGCAGCTTAGGTCCACCCACTGAAGCTTTCTTT. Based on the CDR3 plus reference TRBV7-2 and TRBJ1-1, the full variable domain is GAGVSQSPSNKVTEKGKDVELRCDPISGHTALYWYRQSLGQGLEFLIYFQGNSAPDKSGLPSDRFSAERTGGSVSTLTIQRTQQEDSAVYLCASSLGPPTEAFFGQGTRLTVV.

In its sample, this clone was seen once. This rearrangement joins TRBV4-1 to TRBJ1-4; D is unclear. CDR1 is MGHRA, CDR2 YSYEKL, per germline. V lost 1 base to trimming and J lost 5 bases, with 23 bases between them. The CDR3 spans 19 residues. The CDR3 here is CASSQAPQQVWASNEKLFF. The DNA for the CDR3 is TGCGCCAGCAGCCAAGCCCCACAGCAGGTATGGGCTTCAAATGAAAAACTGTTTTTT.